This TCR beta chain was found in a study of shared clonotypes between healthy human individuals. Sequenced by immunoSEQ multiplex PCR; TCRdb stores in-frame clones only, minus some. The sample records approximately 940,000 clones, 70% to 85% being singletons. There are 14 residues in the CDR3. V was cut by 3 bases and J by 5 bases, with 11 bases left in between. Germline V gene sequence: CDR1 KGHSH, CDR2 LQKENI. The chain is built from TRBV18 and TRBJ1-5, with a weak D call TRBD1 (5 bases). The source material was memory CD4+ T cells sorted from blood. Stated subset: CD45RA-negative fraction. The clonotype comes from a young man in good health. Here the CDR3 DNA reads TGTGCCAGCTCACCCGGGGGTATGGATCAGCCCCAGCATTTT. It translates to CASSPGGMDQPQHF.